The present TCR beta chain was sequenced within a study of blood T cell repertoires in COVID-19 (dated by TCRdb to the early 2020s). Regarding the complete study: Collaborator samples came from the United States, Italy and Spain and covered acute and convalescent phases of COVID-19. The repertoires were made available in a free public database intended to serve as a resource for research on the immune response to SARS-CoV-2. Nearly every sample came with metadata listing a de-identified subject ID, COVID-19 status, age in years and sex. The prospective study material was composed of cDNA or gDNA derived from T cells, B-cell-depleted T cells, or PBMCs. The dataset comprised deeply sampled blood TCRbeta repertoires from subjects exposed to, actively infected with, or recovered from COVID-19. Where available, HLA class I and class II types were taken from metadata supplied by the sample provider and were not determined by assay-based typing. Samples came from the ongoing ImmuneRACE study (first 160 participants) plus 1,254 subjects from 6 global collaborators. Broad study findings and their caveats: The amount of clinical and demographic metadata varied by source and participant and was provided uncurated.

TCRbeta CDR3 regions were amplified from genomic DNA using the immunoSEQ Assay, a bias-controlled multiplex PCR. Processing in the source paper ran as follows. Within the assay, amplification of reference gene primers was used to estimate how many nucleated cells each sample contained. Sequence reads were collapsed and filtered to measure the absolute abundance of every unique TCRbeta CDR3 rearrangement. For each sample, productive Simpson clonality was calculated as the square root of Simpson's diversity index across productive rearrangements. TCRdb mirrors the immuneACCESS table, restricted to in-frame sequences. Some clones are absent from its copies; in checked studies, under half trace to an unresolved V gene, and the reason for the others is unknown. The V and J calls and clone size were taken over from that table, and D and trimming were inferred from the DNA. Counted in this sample were 110,000 to 150,000 clones; about nine tenths of them appeared once. Together, the top ten hold approximately 11% of the sample.

Trimming accounts for 6 bases at V and 5 bases at J, while the number of junction bases matched to no gene is 4. Reading the germline V gene gives CDR1 MNHEY and CDR2 SVGAGI. Including the terminal cysteine and phenylalanine, the CDR3 comprises 14 residues. Just CDR3 DNA is preserved here, 42 bases in frame from base 1. Whole blood was collected in K2EDTA tubes by collaborating institutions according to the institutions' own protocols. For TCRbeta analysis, collaborators shipped samples in one of three forms: frozen whole blood, isolated PBMCs, or DNA extracted from either of those sample types. Comments on this clone: This clone's antigen is unknown. Base qualities were left out, and no much larger clone turns up one base away.

The specimen sequenced was peripheral blood. The V gene is TRBV6-5 and the J gene is TRBJ1-4, with 9 bases aligning to TRBD1. This TCR came from an elderly woman with acute or convalescent COVID-19. The CDR3 loop reads CASRTGTGNEKLFF. The bases read TGTGCCAGCAGAACCGGGACAGGGAATGAAAAACTGTTTTTT.